These 21 T cell receptor beta chains were all obtained from the same sample, sequenced in a study of CD8 T cells in ankylosing spondylitis. TCRdb analysed the 5' RACE reads with MiXCR anew, one entry per CDR3 protein. This table holds about 220,000 distinct CDR3 sequences, 10% to 13% found once. The sample consisted of blood, either unsorted or a sorted T cell fraction (not recorded which). These receptors were obtained from a male donor with ankylosing spondylitis or in good health (not recorded which).

This clonotype was seen repeatedly, ten times or more. The genes are TRBV7-2 and TRBJ1-1; D ambiguous. This CDR3 region has 13 residues. V dropped 5 bases and J dropped 3 bases, with 10 bases sitting between them. From germline, CDR1 is SGHTA and CDR2 FQGNSA. CDR3 amino acids: CASSLTPDTEAFF. The CDR3 DNA is TGTGCCAGCAGCCTTACACCCGACACTGAAGCTTTCTTT.

CDR3 DNA: TGTGCCAGCAGCCCTCAGATCATACGCGGCGAAAAACTGTTTTTT. Amino acids: CASSPQIIRGEKLFF. The V gene is TRBV7-9, the J gene TRBJ1-4, with D unresolved. This CDR3 has 15 amino acids. In germline, CDR1 is SEHNR, CDR2 FQNEAQ (reference sequence). V lost 5 bases and J lost 8, with 18 bases in between.

The J gene is TRBJ2-7, the V gene TRBV18, with 8 bases identical to TRBD2. CDR3 length: 14 amino acids. The ends lost 0 bases at V and 7 bases at J; junction bases unmatched: 5. CDR1 is KGHSH, CDR2 LQKENI, per germline. The CDR3 sequence: CASSPPSREVEQYF. CDR3 bases: TGTGCCAGCTCACCACCCTCGCGGGAGGTAGAGCAGTACTTC.

The rearrangement links TRBV27 to TRBJ2-1; TRBD2 matches 11 bases. The trim removed 3 bases at V and 0 bases at J, leaving 1 base unmatched. The CDR3 runs to 16 residues. Looked up from germline, CDR1 is MNHEY and CDR2 is SMNVEV (reference sequence). Written as DNA, the CDR3 is TGTGCCAGCAGTTTGGGACTAGCGGTCTCCTACAATGAGCAGTTCTTC. This encodes CASSLGLAVSYNEQFF.

Turning to this clonotype: An end of the junction differs from the germline gene, which may be a read error. The chain links TRBV7-3 to TRBJ1-2; D ambiguous. CDR1 and CDR2 (germline): SGHTA, FQGTGA. The CDR3 runs to 13 residues. As DNA, the CDR3 is TGTGCCAGCAGCTTAACTGGTGCGGATGGCGACACCTTC. It codes for CASSLTGADGDTF.

As to this clonotype: A much larger clone differs from this one at a single base, so this may be a read error. The chain has TRBV5-8 and TRBJ2-3, with 7 bases lining up with TRBD1. With 7 bases clipped from V and 5 bases from J, the junction kept 19 bases outside the gene matches. The CDR3 contains 17 residues. The germline V gene encodes CDR1 SGHTS and CDR2 YDEGEE. This CDR3 is CASASRTGMIHIDTQYF. The DNA of the CDR3 is TGTGCCAGCGCCTCCCGGACAGGCATGATACACATAGATACGCAGTATTTT.

This clonotype was picked up a small number of times. V is TRBV5-1 and J is TRBJ2-7, with no clear D. CDR1 SGHRS and CDR2 YFSETQ come from the germline V gene. V lost 0 bases and J lost 7, with 14 bases in between. The CDR3 sequence is 14 residues long. Here the CDR3 DNA reads TGCGCCAGCAGCTTGGCGGAAATAAGTCCGGAGCAGTACTTC. It codes for CASSLAEISPEQYF.

This clonotype appeared once. This may be a read error, as it is one base from a much larger clone. The chain joins TRBV6-1 to TRBJ1-1; unclear D gene. The CDR3 totals 12 residues. Germline CDR1 reads MNHNS; CDR2 reads SASEGT. The chain's CDR3 is CASSQRRTQAFF. In nucleotides, the CDR3 is TGTGCCAGCAGTCAAAGACGCACTCAAGCTTTCTTT.

This clonotype has only a few counts. The CDR3 sequence is CATSRDGEQGARSSAKQFF. The DNA for the CDR3 is TGTGCCACCAGCAGAGATGGGGAACAGGGGGCAAGGTCAAGCGCGAAGCAGTTCTTC. J is TRBJ2-1 and V is TRBV15; 9 nucleotides align to TRBD1. Losses at the gene ends were 0 bases for V and 11 bases for J; bases not matched to a gene: 20. The CDR3 length is 19 residues. From germline, CDR1 is LNHNV and CDR2 YYDKDF (reference sequence).

This clonotype was seen repeatedly, ten times or more. The chain joins TRBV6-2 or TRBV6-3 to TRBJ1-3; a possible D gene is TRBD1 (5 bases). The V gene lost 4 bases and the J gene lost 9 bases, with 16 bases spanning the gap. Germline V lookup: CDR1 MNHEY, CDR2 SVGEGT. The CDR3 contains 14 residues. The CDR3, as DNA: TGTGCCAGCAGTTCGGGGGTTGTCGGCCCCACCATATATTTT. It specifies CASSSGVVGPTIYF.

In its sample, this clonotype was seen many times. The chain uses TRBV3-1 and TRBJ1-2; no definite D call. The CDR3 consists of 16 residues. CDR1 and CDR2 (germline): LGHDT, YNNKEL (reference sequence). V lost 4 bases to trimming and J lost 4 bases, with 19 bases between them. CDR3 residues: CASSRGPQTVSYGYTF. The CDR3 DNA reads TGTGCCAGCAGCCGAGGACCCCAAACTGTATCCTATGGCTACACCTTC.

The V call is TRBV20-1, the J call TRBJ2-1, with TRBD2 matching over 8 bases. The CDR3 runs 16 residues. Germline V gives CDR1 DFQATT, CDR2 SNEGSKA (reference sequence). V was clipped by 0 bases and J by 6 bases; unmatched bases: 10. CDR3 in amino acids: CSARDPSGGTGNEQFF. The CDR3 DNA is TGCAGTGCTAGAGATCCCAGCGGGGGTACTGGCAATGAGCAGTTCTTC.

This clonotype was detected once. Since a much larger clone is just one base distant, this may be a read error. The V call is TRBV20-1, the J call TRBJ1-1, with 7 bases lining up with TRBD1. Germline CDR1 DFQATT, CDR2 SNEGSKA (reference sequence). The CDR3 is made up of 13 amino acids. The chain's CDR3 is CSALGQKNTGAFF. For the CDR3, the DNA is TGCAGTGCTCTGGGACAGAAGAACACTGGAGCTTTCTTT.

This clonotype was picked up many times. The genes are TRBV5-1 and TRBJ1-4, with D unresolved. The CDR3 runs 15 residues. Per the germline V gene, CDR1 is SGHRS and CDR2 is YFSETQ. V shed 4 bases and J shed 0 bases, with 10 bases lying between them. The CDR3 region has the DNA TGCGCCAGCAGCCCGGACGGAGCAACTAATGAAAAACTGTTTTTT. Its protein is CASSPDGATNEKLFF.

This clonotype was seen many times. J is TRBJ1-1 and V is TRBV20-1; no firm D call. CDR3 length equals 12 residues. Germline V CDR1 and CDR2: DFQATT, SNEGSKA (reference sequence). Trimming removed 6 bases at V and 4 bases at J, with 12 bases between. The CDR3 region has the DNA TGCAGTGCCCCCCTTCGGACCACTGAAGCTTTCTTT. This codes for CSAPLRTTEAFF.

This clonotype was counted ten times or more. The V call is TRBV20-1, the J call TRBJ1-5; D not certain. CDR3 length: 17 amino acids. Germline assignment: CDR1 DFQATT and CDR2 SNEGSKA (reference sequence). Trimming stripped 1 base from V and 0 bases from J, with 16 bases between. Here the CDR3 DNA reads TGCAGTGCTAGAGCCCCATTGGGATCTTCTAGCAATCAGCCCCAGCATTTT. It codes for CSARAPLGSSSNQPQHF.

This clonotype has ten or more counts. The chain is built from TRBV9 and TRBJ1-3; tentative D call: TRBD1 (5 bases). Deletions cut 4 bases from V and 0 bases from J, with 14 bases between. Germline CDR1 is SGDLS and CDR2 is YYNGEE. The CDR3 covers 16 residues. CDR3 sequence reads: CASSIADIGSGNTIYF. The CDR3 DNA sequence: TGTGCCAGCAGCATCGCGGACATTGGCTCTGGAAACACCATATATTTT.

The chain employs TRBV7-8 and TRBJ1-2; TRBD1 aligns across 10 bases. This CDR3 has 17 residues. V lost 1 base and J lost 4; bases outside the gene matches: 9. Germline V gene lookup returns CDR1 SGHVS and CDR2 FQNEAQ. The CDR3 DNA is TGTGCCAGCAGCTTAGTAGTGGGGGGACAGGGGAGCTATGGCTACACCTTC. Encoded protein: CASSLVVGGQGSYGYTF.

This chain connects TRBV7-3 to TRBJ2-3; 9 bases are a match to TRBD2. The V and J ends lost 5 bases and 3 bases, in that order; junction bases with no gene match: 15. Per germline, CDR1 SGHTA and CDR2 FQGTGA. CDR3 length: 18 residues. CDR3 nucleotides: TGTGCCAGCAGCAAATCCGCCCTGAGCGGGGGGAGGACAGATACGCAGTATTTT. Translated: CASSKSALSGGRTDTQYF.

This clonotype has ten or more counts. The chain joins TRBV20-1 to TRBJ1-1; D gene ambiguous. The germline V gene has CDR1 DFQATT and CDR2 SNEGSKA (reference sequence). The CDR3 contains 11 residues. For the CDR3, the DNA is TGCAGCCCCGTCTTGAACACTGAAGCTTTCTTT. This codes for CSPVLNTEAFF.

Concerning this clonotype itself: This may be a read error, as it is one base from a much larger clone. Because the CDR3 is missing its conserved closing phenylalanine or tryptophan, this is likely a read error. The rearrangement joins TRBV7-9 to TRBJ2-3; tentative D call: TRBD1 (5 bases). Germline lookup yields CDR1 SEHNR and CDR2 FQNEAQ (reference sequence). The ends were cut back, 5 bases at V and 0 bases at J, with 18 bases in the middle. This CDR3 region has 17 residues. The CDR3 nucleotides are TGTGCCAGCAGCGCCGGACGACAGAACCCTAGCACAGATACGCAGTATTAT. Protein product: CASSAGRQNPSTDTQYY.